This TCR beta chain derives from a study of cytomegalovirus exposure and HLA in healthy donors. The study, taken as a whole, reports: In a later analysis, first-cohort TCR clusters were found to tend to co-occur in the 120 or so validation repertoires. The study listed approximately 160 cytomegalovirus-associated TCR beta chains.

Regarding this clone: What it binds is unknown.

Sequencing was performed with immunoSEQ multiplex PCR; in TCRdb, only in-frame clones are kept and a portion is missing. This sample has about 97,000 clones, with roughly 95% found just once. The specimen sequenced was PBMCs. This clonotype was obtained from a woman between 18 and 30 years old in good health and CMV-seronegative.

In nucleotides, the CDR3 is TGTGCCAGCAGCTTAGTTCAGGGGGCGATCGAGCAGTACTTC. This translates into CASSLVQGAIEQYF. The chain is built from TRBV7-2 and TRBJ2-7, with TRBD1 matching over 8 bases. Germline trimming cut 1 base from V and 6 bases from J; bases unmatched to any gene: 5. This CDR3 has 14 amino acids. Looked up from germline, CDR1 is SGHTA and CDR2 is FQGNSA.